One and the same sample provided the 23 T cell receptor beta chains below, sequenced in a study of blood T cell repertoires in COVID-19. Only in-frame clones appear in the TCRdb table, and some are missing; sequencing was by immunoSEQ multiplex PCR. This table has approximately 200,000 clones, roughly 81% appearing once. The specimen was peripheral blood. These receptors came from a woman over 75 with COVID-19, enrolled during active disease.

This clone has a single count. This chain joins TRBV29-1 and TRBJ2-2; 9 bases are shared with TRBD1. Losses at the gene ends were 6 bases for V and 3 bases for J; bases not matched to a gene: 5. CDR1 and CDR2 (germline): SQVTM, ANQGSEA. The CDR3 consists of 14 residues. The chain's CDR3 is CSVLDRGDTGELFF. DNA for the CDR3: TGCAGCGTCCTAGACAGGGGGGACACCGGGGAGCTGTTTTTT.

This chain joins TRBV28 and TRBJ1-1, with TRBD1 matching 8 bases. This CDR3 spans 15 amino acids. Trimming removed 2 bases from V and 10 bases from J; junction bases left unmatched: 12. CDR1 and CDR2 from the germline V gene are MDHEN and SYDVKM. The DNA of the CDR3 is TGTGCCAGCAGTTTAGACAGGGGTTTGTTATTGTCAGCTTTCTTT. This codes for CASSLDRGLLLSAFF.

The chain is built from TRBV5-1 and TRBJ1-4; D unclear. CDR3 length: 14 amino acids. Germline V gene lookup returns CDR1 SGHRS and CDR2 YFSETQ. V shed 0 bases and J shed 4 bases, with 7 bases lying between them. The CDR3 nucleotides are TGCGCCAGCAGCTTGGGGGAGAGTAATGAAAAACTGTTTTTT. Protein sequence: CASSLGESNEKLFF. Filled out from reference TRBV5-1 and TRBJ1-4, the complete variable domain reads KAGVTQTPRYLIKTRGQQVTLSCSPISGHRSVSWYQQTPGQGLQFLFEYFSETQRNKGNFPGRFSGRQFSNSRSEMNVSTLELGDSALYLCASSLGESNEKLFFGSGTQLSVL.

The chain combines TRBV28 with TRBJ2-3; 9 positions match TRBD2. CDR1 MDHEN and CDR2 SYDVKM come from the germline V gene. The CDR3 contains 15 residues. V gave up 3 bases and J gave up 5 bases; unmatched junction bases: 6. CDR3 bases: TGTGCCAGCAGTTTGGTAGCGGGAGAGGGAGATACGCAGTATTTT. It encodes CASSLVAGEGDTQYF.

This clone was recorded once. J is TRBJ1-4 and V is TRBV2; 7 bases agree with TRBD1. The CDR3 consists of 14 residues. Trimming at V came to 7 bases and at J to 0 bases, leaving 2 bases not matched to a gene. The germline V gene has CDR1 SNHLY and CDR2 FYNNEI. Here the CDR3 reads CASKGTATNEKLFF. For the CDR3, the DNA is TGTGCCAGCAAGGGGACAGCAACTAATGAAAAACTGTTTTTT.

The CDR3 DNA reads as TGTGCCAGCAGCTTAGGGGACAGGGAGCTGTTTTTT. Translating gives CASSLGDRELFF. The chain couples TRBV7-8 to TRBJ2-2; maybe TRBD1 (6 bases). The germline V gene has CDR1 SGHVS and CDR2 FQNEAQ. The V and J ends lost 1 base and 9 bases respectively, with 6 bases between them. The CDR3 runs 12 residues.

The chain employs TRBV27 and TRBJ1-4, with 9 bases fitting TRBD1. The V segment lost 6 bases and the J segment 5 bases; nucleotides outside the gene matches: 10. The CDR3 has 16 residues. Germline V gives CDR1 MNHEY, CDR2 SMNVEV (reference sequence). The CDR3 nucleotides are TGTGCCAGCAGCTACCGGCGAGGGACAGGGAATGAAAAACTGTTTTTT. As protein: CASSYRRGTGNEKLFF.

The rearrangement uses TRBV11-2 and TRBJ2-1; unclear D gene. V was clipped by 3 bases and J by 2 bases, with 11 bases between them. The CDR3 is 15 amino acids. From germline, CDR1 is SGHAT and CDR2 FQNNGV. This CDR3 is CASSLSGSAYNEQFF. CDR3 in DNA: TGTGCCAGCAGCTTGTCCGGGTCCGCCTACAATGAGCAGTTCTTC.

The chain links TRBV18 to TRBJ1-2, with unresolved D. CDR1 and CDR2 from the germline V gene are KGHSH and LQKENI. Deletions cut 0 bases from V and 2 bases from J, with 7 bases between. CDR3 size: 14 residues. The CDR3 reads CASSPPSKNYGYTF. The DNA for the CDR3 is TGTGCCAGCTCACCACCGAGCAAGAACTATGGCTACACCTTC.

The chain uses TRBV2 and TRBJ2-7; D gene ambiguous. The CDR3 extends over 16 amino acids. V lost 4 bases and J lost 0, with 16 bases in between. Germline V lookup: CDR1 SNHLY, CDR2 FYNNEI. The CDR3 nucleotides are TGTGCCAGCAGTGTTTCTGACTCCGGAAGCTCCTACGAGCAGTACTTC. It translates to CASSVSDSGSSYEQYF.

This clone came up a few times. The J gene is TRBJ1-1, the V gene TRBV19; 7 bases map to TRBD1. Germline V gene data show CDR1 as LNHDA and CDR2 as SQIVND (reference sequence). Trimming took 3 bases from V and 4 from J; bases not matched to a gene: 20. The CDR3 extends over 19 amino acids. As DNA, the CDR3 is TGTGCCAGTAGTATCCCACAGACGACGCTGGCAGGGGGTAGCACTGAAGCTTTCTTT. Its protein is CASSIPQTTLAGGSTEAFF. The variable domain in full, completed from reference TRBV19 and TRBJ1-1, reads DGGITQSPKYLFRKEGQNVTLSCEQNLNHDAMYWYRQDPGQGLRLIYYSQIVNDFQKGDIAEGYSVSREKKESFPLTVTSAQKNPTAFYLCASSIPQTTLAGGSTEAFFGQGTRLTVV.

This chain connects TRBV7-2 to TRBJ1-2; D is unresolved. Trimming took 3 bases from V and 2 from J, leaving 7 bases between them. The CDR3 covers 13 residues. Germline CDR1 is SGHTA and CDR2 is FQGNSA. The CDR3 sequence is CASSLYTNYGYTF. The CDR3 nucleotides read TGTGCCAGCAGCTTGTACACCAACTATGGCTACACCTTC.

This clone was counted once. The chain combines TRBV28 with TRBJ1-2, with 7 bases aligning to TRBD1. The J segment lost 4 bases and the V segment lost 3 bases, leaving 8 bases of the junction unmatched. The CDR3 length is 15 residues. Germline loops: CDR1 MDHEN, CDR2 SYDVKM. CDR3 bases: TGTGCCAGCAGTTTCACGGCAGGGGGGTTCTATGGCTACACCTTC. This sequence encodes CASSFTAGGFYGYTF.

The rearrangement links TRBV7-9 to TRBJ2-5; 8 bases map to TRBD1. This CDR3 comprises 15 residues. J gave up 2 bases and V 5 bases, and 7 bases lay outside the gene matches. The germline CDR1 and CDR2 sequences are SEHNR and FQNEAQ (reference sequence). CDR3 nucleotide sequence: TGTGCCAGCAGCCCCCGACAGGGGACGCAAGAGACCCAGTACTTC. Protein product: CASSPRQGTQETQYF.

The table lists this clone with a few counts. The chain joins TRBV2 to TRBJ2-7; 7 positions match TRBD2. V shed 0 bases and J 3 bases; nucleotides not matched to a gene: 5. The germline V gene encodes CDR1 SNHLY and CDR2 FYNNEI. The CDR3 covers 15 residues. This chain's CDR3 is CASSEAQRDRYEQYF. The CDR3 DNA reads TGTGCCAGCAGTGAAGCACAGCGGGATCGCTACGAGCAGTACTTC.

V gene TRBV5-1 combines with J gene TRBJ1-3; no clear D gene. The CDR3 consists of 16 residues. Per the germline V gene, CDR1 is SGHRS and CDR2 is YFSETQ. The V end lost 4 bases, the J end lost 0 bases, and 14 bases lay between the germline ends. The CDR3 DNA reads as TGCGCCAGCAGCGGGTCGACCTCAGGCTCTGGAAACACCATATATTTT. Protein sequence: CASSGSTSGSGNTIYF.

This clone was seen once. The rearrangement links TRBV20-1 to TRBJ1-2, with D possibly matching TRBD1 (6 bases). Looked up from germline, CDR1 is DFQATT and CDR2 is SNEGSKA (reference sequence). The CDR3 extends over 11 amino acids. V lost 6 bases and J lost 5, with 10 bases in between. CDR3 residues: CSATGQYGYTF. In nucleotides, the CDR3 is TGCAGTGCAACCGGACAGTATGGCTACACCTTC.

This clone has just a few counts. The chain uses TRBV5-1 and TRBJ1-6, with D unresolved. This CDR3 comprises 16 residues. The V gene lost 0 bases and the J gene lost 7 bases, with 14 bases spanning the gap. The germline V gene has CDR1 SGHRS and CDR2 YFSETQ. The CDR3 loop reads CASSLGETSINSPLHF. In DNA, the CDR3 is TGCGCCAGCAGCTTGGGGGAGACAAGCATAAATTCACCCCTCCACTTT. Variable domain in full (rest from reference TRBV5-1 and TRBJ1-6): KAGVTQTPRYLIKTRGQQVTLSCSPISGHRSVSWYQQTPGQGLQFLFEYFSETQRNKGNFPGRFSGRQFSNSRSEMNVSTLELGDSALYLCASSLGETSINSPLHFGNGTRLTVT.

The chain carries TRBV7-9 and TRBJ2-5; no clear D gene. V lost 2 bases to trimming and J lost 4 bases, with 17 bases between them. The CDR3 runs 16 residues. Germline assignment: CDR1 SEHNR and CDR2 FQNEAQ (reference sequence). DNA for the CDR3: TGTGCCAGCAGCTTATACGGCGGAGTTCCTGGAGAGACCCAGTACTTC. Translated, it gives CASSLYGGVPGETQYF.

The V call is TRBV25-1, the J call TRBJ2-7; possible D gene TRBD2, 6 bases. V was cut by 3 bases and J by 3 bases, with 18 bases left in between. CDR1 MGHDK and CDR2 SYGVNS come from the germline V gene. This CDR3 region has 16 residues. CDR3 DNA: TGTGCCAGCAGTGATATGGCGGGAAAGGGGCACTACGAGCAGTACTTC. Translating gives CASSDMAGKGHYEQYF.

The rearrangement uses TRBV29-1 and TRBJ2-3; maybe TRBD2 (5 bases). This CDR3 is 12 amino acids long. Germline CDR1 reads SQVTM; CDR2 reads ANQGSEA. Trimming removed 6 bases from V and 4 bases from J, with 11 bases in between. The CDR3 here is CSVRAGADTQYF. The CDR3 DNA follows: TGCAGCGTGAGGGCGGGTGCAGATACGCAGTATTTT.

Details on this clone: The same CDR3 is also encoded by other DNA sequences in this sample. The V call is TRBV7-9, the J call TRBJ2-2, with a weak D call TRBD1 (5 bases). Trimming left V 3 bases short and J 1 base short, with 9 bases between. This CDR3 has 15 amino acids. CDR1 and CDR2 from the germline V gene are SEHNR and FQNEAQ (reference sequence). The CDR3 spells CASSLGQGNTGELFF. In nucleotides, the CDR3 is TGTGCCAGCAGCTTGGGCCAGGGGAACACCGGGGAGCTGTTTTTT.

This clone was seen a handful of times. CDR3 sequence: CARKQGFDYGYTF. CDR3 nucleotide sequence: TGTGCCAGAAAACAGGGATTCGACTATGGCTACACCTTC. The chain employs TRBV2 and TRBJ1-2; a weak D match, TRBD1 (6 bases). The CDR3 has 13 amino acids. Per the germline V gene, CDR1 is SNHLY and CDR2 is FYNNEI. V lost 9 bases and J lost 3, with 14 bases in between.